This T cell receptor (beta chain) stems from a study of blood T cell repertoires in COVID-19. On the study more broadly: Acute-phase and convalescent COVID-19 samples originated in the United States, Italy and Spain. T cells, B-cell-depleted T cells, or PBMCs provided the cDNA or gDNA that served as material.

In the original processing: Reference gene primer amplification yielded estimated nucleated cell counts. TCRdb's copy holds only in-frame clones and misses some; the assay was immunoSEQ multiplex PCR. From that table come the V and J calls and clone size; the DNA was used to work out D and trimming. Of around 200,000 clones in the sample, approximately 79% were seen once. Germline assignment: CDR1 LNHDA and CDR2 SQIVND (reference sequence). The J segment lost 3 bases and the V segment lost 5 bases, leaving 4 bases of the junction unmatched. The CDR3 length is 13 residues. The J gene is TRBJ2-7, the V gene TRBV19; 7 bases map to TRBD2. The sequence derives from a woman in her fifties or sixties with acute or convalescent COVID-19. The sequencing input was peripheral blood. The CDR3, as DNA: TGTGCCAGTAGTGGGGGGGTCCGCTACGAGCAGTACTTC. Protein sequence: CASSGGVRYEQYF.